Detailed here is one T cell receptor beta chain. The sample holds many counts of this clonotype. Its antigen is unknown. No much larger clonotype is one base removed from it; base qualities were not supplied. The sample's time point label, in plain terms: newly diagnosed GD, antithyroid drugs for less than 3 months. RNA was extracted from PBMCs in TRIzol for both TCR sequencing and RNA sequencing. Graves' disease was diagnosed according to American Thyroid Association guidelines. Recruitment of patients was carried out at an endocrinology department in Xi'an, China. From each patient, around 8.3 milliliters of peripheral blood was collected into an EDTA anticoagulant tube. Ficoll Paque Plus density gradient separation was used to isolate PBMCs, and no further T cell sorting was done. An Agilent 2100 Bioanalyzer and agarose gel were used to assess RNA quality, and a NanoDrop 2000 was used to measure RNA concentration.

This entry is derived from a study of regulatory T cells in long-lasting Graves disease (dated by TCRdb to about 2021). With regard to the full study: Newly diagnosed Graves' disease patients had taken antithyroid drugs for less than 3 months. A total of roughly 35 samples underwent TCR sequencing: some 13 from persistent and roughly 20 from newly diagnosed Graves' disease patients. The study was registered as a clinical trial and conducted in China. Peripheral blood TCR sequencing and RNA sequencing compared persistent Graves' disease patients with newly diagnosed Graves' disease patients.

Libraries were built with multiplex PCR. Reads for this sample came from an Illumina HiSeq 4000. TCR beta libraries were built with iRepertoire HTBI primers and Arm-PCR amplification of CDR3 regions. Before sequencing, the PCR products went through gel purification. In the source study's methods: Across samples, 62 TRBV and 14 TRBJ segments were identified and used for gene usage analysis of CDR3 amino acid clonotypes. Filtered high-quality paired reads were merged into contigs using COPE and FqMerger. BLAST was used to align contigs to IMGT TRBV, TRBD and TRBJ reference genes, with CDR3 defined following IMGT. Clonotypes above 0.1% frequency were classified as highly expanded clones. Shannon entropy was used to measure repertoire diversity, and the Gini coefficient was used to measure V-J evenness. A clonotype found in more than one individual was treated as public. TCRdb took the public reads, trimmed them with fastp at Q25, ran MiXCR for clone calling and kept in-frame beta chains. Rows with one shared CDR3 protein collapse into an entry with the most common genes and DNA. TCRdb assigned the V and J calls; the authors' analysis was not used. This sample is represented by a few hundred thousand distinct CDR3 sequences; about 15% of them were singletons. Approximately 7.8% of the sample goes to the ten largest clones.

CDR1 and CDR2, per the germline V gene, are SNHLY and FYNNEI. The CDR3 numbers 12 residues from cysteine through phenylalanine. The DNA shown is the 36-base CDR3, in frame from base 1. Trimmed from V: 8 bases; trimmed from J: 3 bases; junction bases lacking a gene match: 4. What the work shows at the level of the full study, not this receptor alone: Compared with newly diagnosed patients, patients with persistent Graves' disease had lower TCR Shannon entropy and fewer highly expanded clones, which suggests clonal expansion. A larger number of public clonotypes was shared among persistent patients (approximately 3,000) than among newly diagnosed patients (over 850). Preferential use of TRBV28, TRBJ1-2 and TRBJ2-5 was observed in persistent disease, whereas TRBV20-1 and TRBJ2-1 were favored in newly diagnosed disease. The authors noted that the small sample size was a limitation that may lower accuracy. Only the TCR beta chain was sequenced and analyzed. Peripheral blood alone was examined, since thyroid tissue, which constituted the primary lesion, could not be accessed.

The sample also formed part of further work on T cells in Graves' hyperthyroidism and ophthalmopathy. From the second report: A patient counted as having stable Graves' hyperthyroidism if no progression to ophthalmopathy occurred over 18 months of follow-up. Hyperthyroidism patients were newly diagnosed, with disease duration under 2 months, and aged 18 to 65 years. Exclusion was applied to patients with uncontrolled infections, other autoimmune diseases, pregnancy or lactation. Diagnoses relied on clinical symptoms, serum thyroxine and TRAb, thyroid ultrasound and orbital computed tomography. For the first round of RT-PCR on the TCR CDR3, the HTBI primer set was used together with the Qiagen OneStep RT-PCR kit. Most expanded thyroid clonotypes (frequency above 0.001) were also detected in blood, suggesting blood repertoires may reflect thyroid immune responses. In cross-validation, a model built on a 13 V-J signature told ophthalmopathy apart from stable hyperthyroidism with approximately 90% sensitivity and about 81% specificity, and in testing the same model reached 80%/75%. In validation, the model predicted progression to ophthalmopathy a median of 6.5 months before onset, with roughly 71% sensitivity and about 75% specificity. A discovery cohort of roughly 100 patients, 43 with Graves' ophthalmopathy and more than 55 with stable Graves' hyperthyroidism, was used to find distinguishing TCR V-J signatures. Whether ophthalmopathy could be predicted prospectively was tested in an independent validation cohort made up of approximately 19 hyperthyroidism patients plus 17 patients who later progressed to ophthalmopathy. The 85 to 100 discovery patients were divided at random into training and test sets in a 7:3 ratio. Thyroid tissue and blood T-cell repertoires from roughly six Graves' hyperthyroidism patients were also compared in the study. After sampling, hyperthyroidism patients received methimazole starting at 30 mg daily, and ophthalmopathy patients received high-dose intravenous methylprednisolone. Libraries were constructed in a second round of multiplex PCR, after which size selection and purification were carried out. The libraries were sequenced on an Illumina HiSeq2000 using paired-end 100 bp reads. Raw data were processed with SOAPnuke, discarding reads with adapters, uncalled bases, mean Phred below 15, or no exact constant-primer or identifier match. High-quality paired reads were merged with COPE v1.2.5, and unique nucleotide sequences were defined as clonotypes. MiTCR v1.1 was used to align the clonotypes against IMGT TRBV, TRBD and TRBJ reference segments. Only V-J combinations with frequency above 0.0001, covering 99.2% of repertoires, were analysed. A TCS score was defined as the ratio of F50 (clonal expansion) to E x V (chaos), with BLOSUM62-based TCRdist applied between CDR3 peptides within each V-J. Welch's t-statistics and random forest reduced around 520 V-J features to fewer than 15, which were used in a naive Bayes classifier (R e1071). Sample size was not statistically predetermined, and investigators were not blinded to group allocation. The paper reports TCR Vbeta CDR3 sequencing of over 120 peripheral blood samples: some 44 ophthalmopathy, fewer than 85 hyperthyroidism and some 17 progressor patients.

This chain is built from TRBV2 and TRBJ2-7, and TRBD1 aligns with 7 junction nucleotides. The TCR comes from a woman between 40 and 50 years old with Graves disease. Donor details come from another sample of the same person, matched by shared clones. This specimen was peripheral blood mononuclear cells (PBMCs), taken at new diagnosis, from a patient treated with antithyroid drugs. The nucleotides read TGTGCCAGCGGGACAGACAACTACGAGCAGTACTTC. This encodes CASGTDNYEQYF.